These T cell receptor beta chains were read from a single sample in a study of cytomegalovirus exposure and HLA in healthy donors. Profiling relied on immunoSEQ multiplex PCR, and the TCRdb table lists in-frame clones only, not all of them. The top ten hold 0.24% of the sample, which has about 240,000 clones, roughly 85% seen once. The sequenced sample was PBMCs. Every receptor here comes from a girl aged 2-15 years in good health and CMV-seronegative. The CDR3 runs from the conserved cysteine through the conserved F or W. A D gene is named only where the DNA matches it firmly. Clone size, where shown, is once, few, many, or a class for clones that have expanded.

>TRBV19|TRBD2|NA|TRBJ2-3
TGTGCCAGTAGTATACGACGGGGGGGCCGCACAGATACGCAGTATTTT
CASSIRRGGRTDTQYF
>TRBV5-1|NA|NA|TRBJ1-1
TGCGCCAGCAGGGATCTGAGAGGGCTGAGCACTGAAGCTTTCTTT
CASRDLRGLSTEAFF
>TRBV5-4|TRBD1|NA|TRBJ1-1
TGTGCCAGCAGCTCGACAGGGGGCACTGAAGCTTTCTTT
CASSSTGGTEAFF
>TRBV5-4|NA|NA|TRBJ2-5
TGTGCCAGCAGCGTCCCTGACGGGAGCTGGGAGACCCAGTACTTC
CASSVPDGSWETQYF
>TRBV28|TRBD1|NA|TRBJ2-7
TGTGCCAGCAGTCCCGTCGAGACAGGGGCCCGAGAGCAGTACTTC
CASSPVETGAREQYF
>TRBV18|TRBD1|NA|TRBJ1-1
TGTGCCAGCTCAAACCTACCACAGGGGATTGACACTGAAGCTTTCTTT
CASSNLPQGIDTEAFF
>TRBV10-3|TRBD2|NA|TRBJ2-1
TGTGCCATCAGTGCGCTGGCGGGAGACGGCAATGAGCAGTTCTTC
CAISALAGDGNEQFF
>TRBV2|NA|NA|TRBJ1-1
TGTGCCAGCAGTGAAGTTACAGGGAGGGACACTGAAGCTTTCTTT
CASSEVTGRDTEAFF
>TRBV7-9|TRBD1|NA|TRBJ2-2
TGTGCCAGCAGCTTAGGAGCGCCGGGACAGACCGGGGAGCTGTTTTTT
CASSLGAPGQTGELFF
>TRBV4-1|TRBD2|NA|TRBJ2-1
TGCGCCAGCAGCCAAGATCCCCCTAGCGGGGTATACAATGAGCAGTTCTTC
CASSQDPPSGVYNEQFF
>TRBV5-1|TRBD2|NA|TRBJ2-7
TGCGCCAGCAGCCCCACAGCGGGAGGGCCGGAAGAGCAGTACTTC
CASSPTAGGPEEQYF
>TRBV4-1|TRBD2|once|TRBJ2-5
TGCGCCAGCAGCCTCGGGACTAGCGGGGGTTGGGGCCAAGAGACCCAGTACTTC
CASSLGTSGGWGQETQYF
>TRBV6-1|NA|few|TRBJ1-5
TGTGCCAGCAGTGGGAGCTATAGCAATCAGCCCCAGCATTTT
CASSGSYSNQPQHF
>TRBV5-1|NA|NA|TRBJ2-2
TGCGCCAGCAGCTTGGGCAGGGGAGATACCGGGGAGCTGTTTTTT
CASSLGRGDTGELFF
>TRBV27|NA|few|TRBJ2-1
TGTGCCAGCGGTTTGTTTGTTCGGCAGTTCTTC
CASGLFVRQFF
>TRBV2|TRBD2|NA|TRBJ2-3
TGTGCCACCTGGACTAGCGGCTTGGATACGCAGTATTTT
CATWTSGLDTQYF
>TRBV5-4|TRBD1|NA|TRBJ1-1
TGTGCCAGCAGCTTGGGTTTATGGGGACAGGGTAGAACTGAAGCTTTCTTT
CASSLGLWGQGRTEAFF
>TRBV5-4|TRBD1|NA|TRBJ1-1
TGTGCCAGCAGCCCCGACAGGGTTGGGAGGGCTTTCTTT
CASSPDRVGRAFF
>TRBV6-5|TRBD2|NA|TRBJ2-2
TGTGCCAGCAGTTACTTCACTAGCGGGGGGGGCGGGGAGCTGTTTTTT
CASSYFTSGGGGELFF
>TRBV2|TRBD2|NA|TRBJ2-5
TGTGCCACCGTAGCGGGACCCGCAGAGACCCAGTACTTC
CATVAGPAETQYF
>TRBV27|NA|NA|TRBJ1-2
TGTGCCAGCAGTTATGGGGCTTGGGCTAACTATGGCTACACCTTC
CASSYGAWANYGYTF
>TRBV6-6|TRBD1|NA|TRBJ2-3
TGTGCCAGCAAGTTCGGGACAGGGATCACAGATACGCAGTATTTT
CASKFGTGITDTQYF
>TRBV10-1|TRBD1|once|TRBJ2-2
TGCGCCAGCAGTGAGTCGGACAGGGACACCGGGGAGCTGTTTTTT
CASSESDRDTGELFF
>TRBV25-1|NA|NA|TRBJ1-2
TGTGCCAGCAGTGAAGGGAGGGGCTTCTATGGCTACACCTTC
CASSEGRGFYGYTF
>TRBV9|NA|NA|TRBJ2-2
TGTGCCAGCAGCGCCGGAACCTCTAGCGCCGGGGAGCTGTTTTTT
CASSAGTSSAGELFF
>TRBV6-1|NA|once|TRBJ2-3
TGTGCCAGCAGTGAAGCGGTAATAGCAACAGATACGCAGTATTTT
CASSEAVIATDTQYF
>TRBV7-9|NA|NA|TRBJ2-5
TGTGCCAGCAGTCACAGGGAGACCCAGTACTTC
CASSHRETQYF
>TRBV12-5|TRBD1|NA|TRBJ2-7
TGTGCTACTCTGAAGCCGGGACAGGCTGCTATCTACGAGCAGTACTTC
CATLKPGQAAIYEQYF
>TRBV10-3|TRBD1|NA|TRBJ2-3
TGTGCCATCAGCTTCCAGACAGGGGGGACAGATACGCAGTATTTT
CAISFQTGGTDTQYF
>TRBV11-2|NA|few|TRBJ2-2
TGTGCCAGCAGCATAGGTAGCGTAGGTACCGGGGAGCTGTTTTTT
CASSIGSVGTGELFF
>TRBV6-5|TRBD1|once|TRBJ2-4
TGTGCCAGCAGGCGACAGGGTAAAAACATTCAGTACTTC
CASRRQGKNIQYF
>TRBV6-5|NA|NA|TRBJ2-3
TGTGCCAGCAGTTACTCTCGAGACAGGCCAGATACGCAGTATTTT
CASSYSRDRPDTQYF
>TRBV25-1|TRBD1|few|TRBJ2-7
TGTGCCAGTTGGCCGGGCGGGACAGGGGCCTACGAGCAGTACTTC
CASWPGGTGAYEQYF
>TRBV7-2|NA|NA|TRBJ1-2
TGTGCCAGCAGCTACAGGTTCTATGGCTACACCTTC
CASSYRFYGYTF
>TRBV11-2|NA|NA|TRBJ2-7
TGTGCCAGCAGCTCGCAGGGGTTGGGTACCTACGAGCAGTACTTC
CASSSQGLGTYEQYF
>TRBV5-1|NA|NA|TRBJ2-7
TGCGCCAGCAGCTTTGAGGCGGGCTCCTACGAGCAGTACTTC
CASSFEAGSYEQYF
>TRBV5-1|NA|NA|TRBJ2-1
TGCGCCAGCAGCTTGGTTACCTACAATGAGCAGTTCTTC
CASSLVTYNEQFF
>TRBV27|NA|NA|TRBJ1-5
TGTGCCAGCAGTTTAGCAGACAGCGGCAATCAGCCCCAGCATTTT
CASSLADSGNQPQHF
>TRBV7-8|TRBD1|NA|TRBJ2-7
TGTGCCAGCAGCTTCACCGGGACAGGGAGTTACGAGCAGTACTTC
CASSFTGTGSYEQYF
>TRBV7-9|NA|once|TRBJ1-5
TGTGCCAGCAGCCGTGAACAGGGAAAGAGCAATCAGCCCCAGCATTTT
CASSREQGKSNQPQHF
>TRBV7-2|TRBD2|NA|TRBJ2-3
TGTGCCAGCAGCTTAGTGGGAGCGGGGGACCAGGATACGCAGTATTTT
CASSLVGAGDQDTQYF
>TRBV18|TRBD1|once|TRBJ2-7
TGTGCCAGCTCACCATTCGGACAGGGAACCTACGAGCAGTACTTC
CASSPFGQGTYEQYF
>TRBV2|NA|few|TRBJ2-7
TGTGCCAGCAGTGAAGCGCAGGGATGGTCCTACGAGCAGTACTTC
CASSEAQGWSYEQYF
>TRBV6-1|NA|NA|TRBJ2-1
TGTGCCAGCAGTGGGGGACTGCAGCAGTTCTTC
CASSGGLQQFF
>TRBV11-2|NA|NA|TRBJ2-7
TGTGCCAGCAGCTTAGGAGCGGGCCTCTACGAGCAGTACTTC
CASSLGAGLYEQYF
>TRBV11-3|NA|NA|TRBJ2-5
TGTGCCAGCAGCTTTATCGGGCAAGAGACCCAGTACTTC
CASSFIGQETQYF
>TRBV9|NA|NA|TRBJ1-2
TGTGCCAGCAGCGCCCTATCGGGGGACGGCTACACCTTC
CASSALSGDGYTF
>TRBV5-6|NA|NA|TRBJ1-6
TGTGCCAGCAGCTTCAGGGACAAAGTACATTCACCCCTCCACTTT
CASSFRDKVHSPLHF
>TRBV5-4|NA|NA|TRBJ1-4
TGTGCCAGCAGAGGGCTTGATGGCTGGGGGGAATCTGAAAAACTGTTTTTT
CASRGLDGWGESEKLFF
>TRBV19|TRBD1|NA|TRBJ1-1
TGTGCCAGTAGTAGACAGGGAATGAACACTGAAGCTTTCTTT
CASSRQGMNTEAFF